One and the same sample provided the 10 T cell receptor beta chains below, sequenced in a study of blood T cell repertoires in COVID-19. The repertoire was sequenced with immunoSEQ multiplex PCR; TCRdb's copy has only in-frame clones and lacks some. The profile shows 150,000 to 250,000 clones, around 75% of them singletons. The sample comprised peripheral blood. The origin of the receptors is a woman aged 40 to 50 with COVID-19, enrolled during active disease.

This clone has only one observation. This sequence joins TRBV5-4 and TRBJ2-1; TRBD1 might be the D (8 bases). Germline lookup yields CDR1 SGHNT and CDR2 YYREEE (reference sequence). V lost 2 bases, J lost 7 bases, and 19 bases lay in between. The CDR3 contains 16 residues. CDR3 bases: TGTGCCAGCAGCTTTCCCCCCGGACAGGGAGGGAATGAGCAGTTCTTC. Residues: CASSFPPGQGGNEQFF.

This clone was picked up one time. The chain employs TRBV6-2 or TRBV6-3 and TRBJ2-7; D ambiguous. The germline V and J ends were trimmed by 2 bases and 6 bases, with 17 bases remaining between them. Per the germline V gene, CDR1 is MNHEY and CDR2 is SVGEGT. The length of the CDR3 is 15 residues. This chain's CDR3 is CASSYPAPSRSEQYF. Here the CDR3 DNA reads TGTGCCAGCAGTTACCCCGCCCCCTCGAGGAGCGAGCAGTACTTC.

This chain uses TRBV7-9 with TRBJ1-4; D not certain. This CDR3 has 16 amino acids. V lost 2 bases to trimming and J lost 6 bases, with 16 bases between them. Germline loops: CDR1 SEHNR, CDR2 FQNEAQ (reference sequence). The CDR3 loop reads CASSLIRKHSDEKLFF. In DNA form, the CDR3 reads TGTGCCAGCAGCTTAATACGCAAGCATTCGGATGAAAAACTGTTTTTT.

CDR3 DNA: TGCGCCAGCGGTACCGGGACTAAAGCGTTGGCATTTAGCAATCAGCCCCAGCATTTT. Amino acid sequence: CASGTGTKALAFSNQPQHF. The chain uses TRBV23-1 and TRBJ1-5; possibly TRBD1 for D (5 bases). TRBV23-1 is an ORF for which the function is uncertain. V lost 8 bases, J lost 0 bases, and 26 bases lay in between. The CDR3 runs to 19 residues.

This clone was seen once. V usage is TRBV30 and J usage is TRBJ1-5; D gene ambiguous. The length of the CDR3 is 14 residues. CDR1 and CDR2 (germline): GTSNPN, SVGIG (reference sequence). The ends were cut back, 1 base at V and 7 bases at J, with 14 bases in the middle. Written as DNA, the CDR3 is TGTGCCTGGAGTGCCCGCCTACAGCTGCAGCCCCAGCATTTT. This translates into CAWSARLQLQPQHF.

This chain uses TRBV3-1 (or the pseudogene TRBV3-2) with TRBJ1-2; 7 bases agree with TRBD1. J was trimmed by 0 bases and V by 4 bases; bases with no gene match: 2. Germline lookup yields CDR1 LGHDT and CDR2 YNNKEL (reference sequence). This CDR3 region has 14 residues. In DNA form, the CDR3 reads TGTGCCAGCAGCCGGACAGGCTCTAACTATGGCTACACCTTC. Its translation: CASSRTGSNYGYTF.

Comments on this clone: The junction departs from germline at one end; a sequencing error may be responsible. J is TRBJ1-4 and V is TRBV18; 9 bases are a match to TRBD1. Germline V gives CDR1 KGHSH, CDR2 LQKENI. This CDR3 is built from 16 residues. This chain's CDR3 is CASSPLSGTGREKLFF. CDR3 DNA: TGTGCCAGCTCGCCACTGTCCGGGACAGGGCGCGAAAAACTGTTTTTT.

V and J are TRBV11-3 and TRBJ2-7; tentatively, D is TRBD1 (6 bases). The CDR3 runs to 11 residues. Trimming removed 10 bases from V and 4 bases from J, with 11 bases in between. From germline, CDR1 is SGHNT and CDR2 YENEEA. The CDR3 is CANAGAYEQYF. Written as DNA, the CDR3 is TGTGCCAACGCAGGGGCATACGAGCAGTACTTC.

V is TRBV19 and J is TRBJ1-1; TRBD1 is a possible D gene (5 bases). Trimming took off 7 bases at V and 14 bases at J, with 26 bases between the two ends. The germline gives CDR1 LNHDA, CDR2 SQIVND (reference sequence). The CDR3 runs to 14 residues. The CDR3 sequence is CASTEQGGGRYVFF. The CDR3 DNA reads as TGTGCCAGTACCGAGCAGGGAGGAGGCCGGTACGTCTTCTTT.

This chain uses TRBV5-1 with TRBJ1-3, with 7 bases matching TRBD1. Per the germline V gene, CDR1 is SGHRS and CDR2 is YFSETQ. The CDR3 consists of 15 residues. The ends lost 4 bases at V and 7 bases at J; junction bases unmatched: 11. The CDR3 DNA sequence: TGCGCCAGCAGCCCCTCGGACAGGCCGGCGAACACCATATATTTT. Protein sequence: CASSPSDRPANTIYF.